The 21 T cell receptor beta chains in this list originate from one sample, sequenced in a study of monozygotic twins with inflammatory bowel disease. From the 5' RACE reads, TCRdb lists one entry per CDR3 protein and no DNA. The sample includes approximately 150,000 distinct CDR3 sequences. The sequenced material came from blood. All receptors come from a human donor with ulcerative colitis or Crohn's disease, or a healthy co-twin of an affected twin (not recorded which).

V gene TRBV7-2 combines with J gene TRBJ1-2; the D gene TCRdb calls, TRBD1, cannot be checked with no DNA. Germline V gene lookup returns CDR1 SGHTA and CDR2 FQGNSA. The CDR3 has 15 residues. CDR3 residues: CASSLGIDRLAGYTF.

The chain joins TRBV20-1 to TRBJ1-6. The CDR3 sequence is 16 residues long. Per the germline V gene, CDR1 is DFQATT and CDR2 is SNEGSKA (reference sequence). The CDR3 spells CSARDVRARYNSPLHF.

The chain couples TRBV4-3 to TRBJ2-1. Per the germline V gene, CDR1 is LGHNA and CDR2 is YSLEER. This CDR3 contains 16 residues. The CDR3 is CASSQDSRSSYNEQFF.

The chain recombines TRBV13 with TRBJ2-3; with no DNA, the TCRdb D assignment of TRBD2 cannot be verified. Germline loops: CDR1 PRHDT, CDR2 FYEKMQ (reference sequence). This CDR3 is 20 amino acids long. The CDR3 is CASTTLVASGRDHPPDTQYF.

The CDR3 sequence is CSVDVGHEQYF. V is TRBV29-1 and J is TRBJ2-7. The CDR3 contains 11 residues. Germline CDR1 and CDR2: SQVTM and ANQGSEA.

V and J are TRBV5-6 and TRBJ2-5; TCRdb names TRBD1, which stays unverified in the absence of DNA. In germline, CDR1 is SGHDT, CDR2 YYEEEE. There are 17 residues in the CDR3. The CDR3 loop reads CASSLFELGGYQETQYF.

The V and J genes are TRBV13 and TRBJ1-2; TCRdb gives TRBD1 as the D gene, but with no DNA this cannot be confirmed. The V gene's germline CDR1 is PRHDT and CDR2 FYEKMQ (reference sequence). This CDR3 has 16 amino acids. This CDR3 is CASSLGEGGRFNGYTF.

This chain joins TRBV28 and TRBJ2-7; TCRdb selects TRBD1, and the lack of DNA leaves this call unchecked. Looked up from germline, CDR1 is MDHEN and CDR2 is SYDVKM. This CDR3 has 15 residues. CDR3: CASSLATGTPYEQYF.

The rearrangement joins TRBV7-2 to TRBJ2-5. CDR1 is SGHTA, CDR2 FQGNSA, per germline. The CDR3 length is 15 residues. CDR3 region: CASSFRPSWVETQYF.

The chain links TRBV19 to TRBJ2-1; without DNA, the TCRdb call of TRBD2 cannot be checked. Germline CDR1 reads LNHDA; CDR2 reads SQIVND (reference sequence). This CDR3 is 19 amino acids long. Here the CDR3 reads CASSSPSGLAGGILGEQFF.

V gene TRBV6-1 combines with J gene TRBJ2-2; TCRdb lists TRBD2, though no DNA is available to test this call. Germline V gene sequence: CDR1 MNHNS, CDR2 SASEGT. The CDR3 is 16 residues long. This chain's CDR3 is CASSTFRRSNTGELFF.

This chain connects TRBV5-1 to TRBJ2-7; the TCRdb D gene call, TRBD1, has no DNA to confirm it. This CDR3 has 14 residues. In germline, CDR1 is SGHRS, CDR2 YFSETQ. CDR3: CASSFNRPSYEQYF.

The chain joins TRBV15 to TRBJ2-5; absent DNA, TCRdb's TRBD1 call cannot be checked. This CDR3 comprises 15 residues. The V gene's germline CDR1 is LNHNV and CDR2 YYDKDF (reference sequence). CDR3: CATSISTQGPETQYF. Combining the CDR3 with reference TRBV15 and TRBJ2-5 gives the whole variable domain DAMVIQNPRYQVTQFGKPVTLSCSQTLNHNVMYWYQQKSSQAPKLLFHYYDKDFNNEADTPDNFQSRRPNTSFCFLDIRSPGLGDTAMYLCATSISTQGPETQYFGPGTRLLVL.

The CDR3 sequence: CARWLRDRVNQPQHF. This chain joins TRBV10-3 and TRBJ1-5; TCRdb reports TRBD1, a call that lacks DNA to check it against. This CDR3 has 15 residues. The germline CDR1 and CDR2 sequences are ENHRY and SYGVKD.

The chain employs TRBV30 and TRBJ1-2; TCRdb reports TRBD1, a call that lacks DNA to check it against. This CDR3 is built from 12 residues. Per the germline V gene, CDR1 is GTSNPN and CDR2 is SVGIG (reference sequence). The CDR3 here is CAWTQGTYGYTF.

The V call is TRBV12-3 or TRBV12-4, the J call TRBJ2-7; TCRdb's D call of TRBD1 is untestable without DNA. The CDR3 loop spans 14 amino acids. CDR3 sequence reads: CASSLVQTGNEQYF.

The gene calls are TRBV20-1 and TRBJ2-7; the D call from TCRdb, TRBD2, cannot be confirmed without DNA. The CDR3 runs 13 residues. Germline V gives CDR1 DFQATT, CDR2 SNEGSKA (reference sequence). Here the CDR3 reads CSASPIAAGGQYF.

The chain links TRBV7-9 to TRBJ1-6; lacking DNA, the TRBD1 call made by TCRdb goes unchecked. This CDR3 has 12 amino acids. The V gene's germline CDR1 is SEHNR and CDR2 FQNEAQ (reference sequence). The CDR3 spells CASSQGDSPLHF.

The CDR3 spells CASSQVGTGANVLTF. The chain couples TRBV4-2 to TRBJ2-6. Germline V gene lookup returns CDR1 LGHNA and CDR2 YNFKEQ. This CDR3 is built from 15 residues.

The chain is built from TRBV7-2 and TRBJ2-3. The germline V gene encodes CDR1 SGHTA and CDR2 FQGNSA. The CDR3 has 14 residues. The CDR3 spells CASSLAHITDTQYF.

The chain employs TRBV12-3 or TRBV12-4 and TRBJ2-7; no DNA is available, so the TRBD1 call from TCRdb remains unchecked. The CDR3 has 17 residues. The CDR3 reads CASSLLTGYRGKGEQYF.